The T cell receptor (beta chain) described here comes from a study of T-cell memory formation after mild COVID-19. Overall study: The study found TCR clusters largely donor specific.

In germline, CDR1 is SEHNR, CDR2 FQNEAQ (reference sequence). The CDR3 runs 14 residues. Trimming left V 4 bases short and J 5 bases short, with 12 bases between. Using constant-segment primers, 5'RACE produced TCR alpha and TCR beta cDNA libraries carrying sample barcodes and UMIs. TCRdb reprocessed the 5' RACE reads with MiXCR, giving one entry per CDR3 protein. Found here are 350,000 to 500,000 distinct CDR3 sequences, under 25% of them singletons; the top ten hold around 14%. The chain has TRBV7-9 and TRBJ2-1; maybe TRBD2 (6 bases). This receptor was taken from an adult woman who had mild COVID-19 (a few samples of this study predate the infection). Cell type and time point are not known. The sample was PBMCs or a T cell subset sorted from them (not recorded which). CDR3 sequence reads: CASSSGGTHNEQFF. In DNA form, the CDR3 reads TGTGCCAGCAGCTCCGGGGGAACCCACAATGAGCAGTTCTTC.